The entry below gives a single T cell receptor (beta chain) sequence along with its context. Its antigen is not identified. The data are from a study of blood T cells in healthy people across ages. The study's findings and limits: Older age coincided with a roughly linear decline in TCR beta diversity per million T cells. Among long-lived donors, naive CD4+ cells were more numerous and diversity higher than in aged donors.

V shed 4 bases and J 8 bases; nucleotides not matched to a gene: 9. The CDR3 spans 15 residues. Germline lookup yields CDR1 SGHRS and CDR2 YFSETQ. With a J-beta primer mix and a sample-barcoded 5' primer, a second PCR ran about 7 to 11 cycles. TCRdb reprocessed the 5' RACE reads via MiXCR and lists one record per CDR3 protein. The profile shows about 1.7 million distinct CDR3 sequences, roughly 28% of them singletons. Every donor provided approximately 9.2 milliliters of peripheral blood. Samples had at least 7 million PBMCs isolated from them. This receptor was taken from a young woman in good health. This chain uses TRBV5-1 with TRBJ1-3; 10 bases fit TRBD1. The sequencing sample was made of blood. CDR3 sequence (DNA): TGCGCCAGCAGCCTATGGGACAGGGGATCGGACACCATATATTTT. Residues: CASSLWDRGSDTIYF.